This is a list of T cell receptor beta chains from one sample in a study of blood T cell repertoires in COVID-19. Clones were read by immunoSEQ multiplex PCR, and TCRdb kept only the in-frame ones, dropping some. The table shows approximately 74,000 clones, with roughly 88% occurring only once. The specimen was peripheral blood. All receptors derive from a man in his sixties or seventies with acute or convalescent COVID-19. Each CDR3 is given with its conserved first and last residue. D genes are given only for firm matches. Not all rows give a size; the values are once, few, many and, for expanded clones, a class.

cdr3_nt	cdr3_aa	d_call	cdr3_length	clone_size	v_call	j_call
TGTGCCAGCAGCTTAGCGACGGGGGGACAGGGAAGGAGTAATTCACCCCTCCACTTT	CASSLATGGQGRSNSPLHF	TRBD1	19	.	TRBV7-8	TRBJ1-6
TGTGCCAGCAGCTTAGCGCGGGTCGGGGATACGCAGTATTTT	CASSLARVGDTQYF	.	14	.	TRBV7-9	TRBJ2-3
TGTGCCAGCAGGGGACTAGCGGGGGAGACCCAGTACTTC	CASRGLAGETQYF	TRBD2	13	.	TRBV7-9	TRBJ2-5
TGTGCCAGCAGCGCCCGGGAGCGGGGGCGGGATGAAAAACTGTTTTTT	CASSARERGRDEKLFF	.	16	.	TRBV21-1	TRBJ1-4
TGTGCCAGCCGCCGGGGAGCAGGTTTAAATCAGCCCCAGCATTTT	CASRRGAGLNQPQHF	.	15	.	TRBV7-2	TRBJ1-5
TGTGCCAGCTCCCTGGCGGGGGTGGAGGAGCAGTACTTC	CASSLAGVEEQYF	TRBD2	13	.	TRBV28	TRBJ2-7
TGTGCTAGTGGTTTGTTTCTCAACCCGGGACAGGGGGGGACTGAAGCTTTCTTT	CASGLFLNPGQGGTEAFF	TRBD1	18	few	TRBV12-5	TRBJ1-1
TGTGCCAGCAGATCTACCGGGACAGCGAACACTGAAGCTTTCTTT	CASRSTGTANTEAFF	TRBD1	15	.	TRBV28	TRBJ1-1
TGTGCCAGCATTAGGACAGGGGGTTGGACTGAAGCTTTCTTT	CASIRTGGWTEAFF	TRBD1	14	.	TRBV2	TRBJ1-1
TGTGCCAGCAGTTTCGGTGATAATGAAAAACTGTTTTTT	CASSFGDNEKLFF	.	13	.	TRBV12-3/TRBV12-4	TRBJ1-4
TGTGCCAGCAGTTTCGGAAGAGGGTTGAGGAGCTCTGGAAACACCATATATTTT	CASSFGRGLRSSGNTIYF	.	18	.	TRBV28	TRBJ1-3
TGTGCCAGCAGCCAAAGCAGGGCCGGGGAGCTGTTTTTT	CASSQSRAGELFF	.	13	once	TRBV3-1/TRBV3-2	TRBJ2-2
TGTGCCACCAGTGATTTAACAGTCGGCTACACCTTC	CATSDLTVGYTF	.	12	few	TRBV24-1	TRBJ1-2
TGTGCCAGCAGCCGAGGGGCTCTTTCCACAGATACGCAGTATTTT	CASSRGALSTDTQYF	.	15	.	TRBV7-8	TRBJ2-3
TGTGCCAGCAGCGTAGGAGCGGGGGGCGGGGAGCTGTTTTTT	CASSVGAGGGELFF	TRBD2	14	.	TRBV9	TRBJ2-2
TGTGCCAGCATCCTTAGCGGGAGTGATGAGCAGTTCTTC	CASILSGSDEQFF	TRBD2	13	.	TRBV12-3/TRBV12-4	TRBJ2-1
TGTGCCAGCAGCCGGGGCCTCCCGGGACAGGGCTACGAGCAGTACTTC	CASSRGLPGQGYEQYF	TRBD1	16	.	TRBV2	TRBJ2-7
TGTGCCAGCAGCTTAAAAGGGCCAGCGGGGGCGGGGGAGCTGTTTTTT	CASSLKGPAGAGELFF	TRBD2	16	.	TRBV13	TRBJ2-2
TGTGCCACCAGCACTGGGACAGAGAACACTGAAGCTTTCTTT	CATSTGTENTEAFF	TRBD1	14	.	TRBV15	TRBJ1-1
TGTGCCAGCAGCTTAGAGACAGGTAACACTGAAGCTTTCTTT	CASSLETGNTEAFF	.	14	.	TRBV7-9	TRBJ1-1
TGTGCCATCAGTGAGTCCACTCTGAGCAATCAGCCCCAGCATTTT	CAISESTLSNQPQHF	.	15	.	TRBV10-3	TRBJ1-5
TGTGCCAGTAATCCAGGGGGCGCCTCTGGGGCCAACGTCCTGACTTTC	CASNPGGASGANVLTF	TRBD1	16	.	TRBV19	TRBJ2-6
TGTGCCAGCAGTCCGCCGCGGGGGACCCTAAATCAGCCCCAGCATTTT	CASSPPRGTLNQPQHF	.	16	.	TRBV6-2/TRBV6-3	TRBJ1-5
TGTGCCAGCAACCGAGGGGGCAACACCGGGGAGCTGTTTTTT	CASNRGGNTGELFF	TRBD1	14	once	TRBV27	TRBJ2-2
TGCGCCAGCAGCCAAGATCCGATCGGGGAAGCTTTCTTT	CASSQDPIGEAFF	.	13	few	TRBV4-3	TRBJ1-1
TGTGCCAGCAGCTTAGAAGGGACTAGCGGGGGGGCCGATGAGCAGTTCTTC	CASSLEGTSGGADEQFF	TRBD2	17	.	TRBV7-2	TRBJ2-1
TGTGCCATCAGTGAGATTATCAGTGGGGGGGGACCACAAGAGACCCAGTACTTC	CAISEIISGGGPQETQYF	TRBD2	18	.	TRBV10-3	TRBJ2-5
TGTGCCAGCAGCCCGCCTGGGGTGCGGGGGGGACAAGAGACCCAGTACTTC	CASSPPGVRGGQETQYF	TRBD2	17	.	TRBV11-2	TRBJ2-5
TGTGCCAGCAGTTACTCGATCCAGGGCGATACGCAGTATTTT	CASSYSIQGDTQYF	.	14	.	TRBV6-2/TRBV6-3	TRBJ2-3
TGTGCCAGCAGCCCAGGAGGTCAAGAGACCCAGTACTTC	CASSPGGQETQYF	.	13	.	TRBV5-4	TRBJ2-5
TGTGCCAGTAGTATACGGGTTCAGGGCCTTGGCTACACCTTC	CASSIRVQGLGYTF	.	14	once	TRBV19	TRBJ1-2
TGTGCCAGCAGTTACGGCAGGGACTATGGCTACACCTTC	CASSYGRDYGYTF	.	13	once	TRBV6-5	TRBJ1-2
TGTGCCACCAGTGAACAGGGAGTTCAGCCCCAGCATTTT	CATSEQGVQPQHF	.	13	few	TRBV24-1	TRBJ1-5
TGTGCCAGCAGCTTAGGCGGATCACGGCCTGAAGCTTTCTTT	CASSLGGSRPEAFF	.	14	.	TRBV7-2	TRBJ1-1
TGTGCCAGCAGCGTAGGAGGTATCGGACAGGGAAGCTCTGGAAACACCATATATTTT	CASSVGGIGQGSSGNTIYF	TRBD1	19	.	TRBV9	TRBJ1-3
TGTGCCAGCAGTCTAGAGACAGGGAGAAACACCGGGGAGCTGTTTTTT	CASSLETGRNTGELFF	TRBD1	16	.	TRBV6-6	TRBJ2-2
TGCGCCGGGTCCCCGAACGGGGGGGCGGGAGATACGCAGTATTTT	CAGSPNGGAGDTQYF	TRBD2	15	.	TRBV5-1	TRBJ2-3
TGTGCCAGCAGCCCCAACTTGGACCGAGGGAATGAGCAGTTCTTC	CASSPNLDRGNEQFF	.	15	.	TRBV7-9	TRBJ2-1
TGCGCCAGCAGCCAAGGGAGAGCGGTCTACGAGCAGTACTTC	CASSQGRAVYEQYF	.	14	.	TRBV4-1	TRBJ2-7
TGTGCCAGCAGCCGAGGACTAGCGGGGGGAAATGAGCAGTTCTTC	CASSRGLAGGNEQFF	TRBD2	15	.	TRBV5-6	TRBJ2-1
TGTGCCAGCCCCCTCGGCCCGGGGGAAACCGGGGAGCTGTTTTTT	CASPLGPGETGELFF	.	15	.	TRBV18	TRBJ2-2
TGTGCCACCCTGACACGGGACAGGGGATACACCGGGGAGCTGTTTTTT	CATLTRDRGYTGELFF	TRBD1	16	.	TRBV24-1	TRBJ2-2
TGTGCCTCCTCAGGGGTGGAATCCTATCAGCCCCAGCATTTT	CASSGVESYQPQHF	.	14	.	TRBV25-1	TRBJ1-5
TGTGCCAGCTCACCTACTAGCGGGAGGGCCTACGAGCAGTACTTC	CASSPTSGRAYEQYF	TRBD2	15	once	TRBV18	TRBJ2-7
TGTGCCAGCAGCTTGCGGGGGGGCCTTTCGGCGGATACGCAGTATTTT	CASSLRGGLSADTQYF	TRBD2	16	.	TRBV11-2	TRBJ2-3
TGTGCCAGCAGTTACTACAGGGGCAATCAGCCCCAGCATTTT	CASSYYRGNQPQHF	.	14	.	TRBV6-2/TRBV6-3	TRBJ1-5
TGTGCCAGCTCACCTTCGACAGTGAACACTGAAGCTTTCTTT	CASSPSTVNTEAFF	.	14	.	TRBV18	TRBJ1-1
TGTGCCAGCAGTGACGCAGGGAGGGATACAGATACGCAGTATTTT	CASSDAGRDTDTQYF	TRBD2	15	.	TRBV28	TRBJ2-3
TGTGCCTGGAGTGATCCGGGACAAATAAATGAAAAACTGTTTTTT	CAWSDPGQINEKLFF	.	15	.	TRBV30	TRBJ1-4
TGTGCCATCAGGACAGGGGATAACTATGGCTACACCTTC	CAIRTGDNYGYTF	TRBD1	13	.	TRBV10-3	TRBJ1-2
TGTGCCAGCAGCTTAGGGGGGTCTAGCGCAGGAGATACGCAGTATTTT	CASSLGGSSAGDTQYF	.	16	.	TRBV11-3	TRBJ2-3
TGTGCCAGCAGCTTAGGGTTACTAGCGGGGGGTTACAATGAGCAGTTCTTC	CASSLGLLAGGYNEQFF	TRBD2	17	.	TRBV7-9	TRBJ2-1
TGTGCCAGCAGCTTAGAACTTTATAGCACAGATACGCAGTATTTT	CASSLELYSTDTQYF	.	15	.	TRBV11-2	TRBJ2-3